This TCR beta chain was recovered during a study of cytotoxic CD8 clonotypes in ibrutinib-treated CLL. As for the study in general: Responses comprised about 24 partial and 2 complete; at median roughly 64 months, about 14 remained remitted and some twelve progressed. Response samples were taken after a median of roughly 11 months on treatment, range 6 to 36. Overall study findings and caveats: The study found clonality rose at ibrutinib response, then fell toward baseline at progression. Baseline values of clonality outstripped age-matched healthy donors and followed circulating CD8+ T-cell counts.

Profiling relied on immunoSEQ multiplex PCR, and the TCRdb table lists in-frame clones only, not all of them. The table shows more than 140,000 clones, with roughly 80% occurring only once. This clone was seen more than once but under ten times. The antigen remains unidentified. Germline V gene lookup returns CDR1 SQVTM and CDR2 ANQGSEA. V shed 4 bases and J shed 8 bases, with 14 bases lying between them. CDR3 length equals 12 residues. The gene calls are TRBV29-1 and TRBJ1-2; the D gene is possibly TRBD1 (6 bases). The receptor comes from a human donor with chronic lymphocytic leukemia. The sample here was PBMCs, taken after 12 months of ibrutinib treatment. The CDR3 loop is CSVGSGDGGYTF. In DNA form, the CDR3 reads TGCAGCGTTGGTTCAGGGGACGGGGGCTACACCTTC.